The 9 T cell receptor beta chains presented below share a single source sample, sequenced in a study of blood T cell repertoires in COVID-19. Assay used: immunoSEQ multiplex PCR; TCRdb lists only in-frame clones, some missing. The sample yields nearly 250,000 clones, 75% to 85% seen once. Specimen: PBMCs or T cells enriched from blood (not recorded which). These receptors originate from a woman between 50 and 59 years old with acute COVID-19.

This clone occurred once. The rearrangement links TRBV19 to TRBJ1-1; TRBD1 agrees at 7 bases. The CDR3 sequence is 15 residues long. The V and J ends lost 4 bases and 2 bases, in that order; junction bases with no gene match: 7. Germline V gene sequence: CDR1 LNHDA, CDR2 SQIVND (reference sequence). CDR3: CASSTGTDYNTEAFF. CDR3 coding DNA: TGTGCCAGTAGTACCGGGACAGACTATAACACTGAAGCTTTCTTT.

The CDR3 bases are TGTGCCAGCAGCCTGACAGGGGATAATTCACCCCTCCACTTT. This codes for CASSLTGDNSPLHF. The chain couples TRBV3-1 (or the pseudogene TRBV3-2) to TRBJ1-6, with 8 bases lining up with TRBD1. CDR1 and CDR2 from the germline V gene are LGHDT and YNNKEL (reference sequence). CDR3 length equals 14 residues. The trim removed 4 bases at V and 5 bases at J, leaving 1 base unmatched.

V is TRBV6-2 or TRBV6-3 and J is TRBJ1-1; no clear D. In germline, CDR1 is MNHEY, CDR2 SVGEGT. V was clipped by 4 bases and J by 1 base, with 7 bases between them. CDR3 length equals 13 residues. Here the CDR3 reads CASSSRGNTEAFF. The CDR3 coding sequence is TGTGCCAGCAGTTCCCGAGGGAACACTGAAGCTTTCTTT.

The chain is built from TRBV30 and TRBJ1-2; TRBD1 is a possible D gene (5 bases). This CDR3 contains 14 residues. Trimming cost V 4 bases and J 4 bases, with 16 bases left between them. The germline V gene has CDR1 GTSNPN and CDR2 SVGIG (reference sequence). In DNA form, the CDR3 reads TGTGCCTGGACGCAGGGAAAGGGAAGCTATGGCTACACCTTC. Translation: CAWTQGKGSYGYTF. Combining the CDR3 with reference TRBV30 and TRBJ1-2 gives the whole variable domain SQTIHQWPATLVQPVGSPLSLECTVEGTSNPNLYWYRQAAGRGLQLLFYSVGIGQISSEVPQNLSASRPQDRQFILSSKKLLLSDSGFYLCAWTQGKGSYGYTFGSGTRLTVV.

V gene TRBV5-6 combines with J gene TRBJ2-5; D gene unclear. The CDR3 contains 14 residues. Per germline, CDR1 SGHDT and CDR2 YYEEEE. V was shortened by 2 bases and J by 4 bases, with 12 bases between the two germline ends. The CDR3 DNA sequence: TGTGCCAGCAGCTTTTGGGCGATGCGAGAGACCCAGTACTTC. Translating gives CASSFWAMRETQYF.

This clone was recorded a few times. The chain joins TRBV7-2 to TRBJ2-1; D gene unclear. CDR1 and CDR2 (germline): SGHTA, FQGNSA. The V end lost 2 bases, the J end lost 7 bases, and 15 bases lay between the germline ends. The CDR3 length is 15 residues. CDR3 sequence reads: CASSLSPGVGNEQFF. CDR3 coding DNA: TGTGCCAGCAGCTTATCCCCCGGAGTTGGGAATGAGCAGTTCTTC.

The V gene is TRBV30, the J gene TRBJ2-7, with TRBD1 identical over 10 bases. The CDR3 contains 16 residues. Per the germline V gene, CDR1 is GTSNPN and CDR2 is SVGIG (reference sequence). The J segment lost 1 base and the V segment lost 1 base, leaving 7 bases of the junction unmatched. DNA for the CDR3: TGTGCCTGGAGTGGGGGGACAGGGGATGGGTCCTACGAGCAGTACTTC. It is translated as CAWSGGTGDGSYEQYF.

The chain uses TRBV30 and TRBJ1-5, with TRBD1 matching over 10 bases. Germline values: CDR1 GTSNPN, CDR2 SVGIG (reference sequence). The V gene end was trimmed by 2 bases and the J gene end by 2 bases; junction bases not matched to a gene: 9. There are 17 residues in the CDR3. The CDR3 protein is CAWSSDRGRGGNQPQHF. CDR3 DNA: TGTGCCTGGAGTTCCGACAGGGGGCGCGGGGGCAATCAGCCCCAGCATTTT.

The CDR3 here is CASSEDRSYQPQHF. CDR3 nucleotide sequence: TGTGCCAGCAGTGAGGACAGATCCTATCAGCCCCAGCATTTT. The J gene is TRBJ1-5, the V gene TRBV2, with a possible D match to TRBD1 (6 bases). Germline V lookup: CDR1 SNHLY, CDR2 FYNNEI. The CDR3 length is 14 residues. V gave up 3 bases and J gave up 5 bases, with 11 bases separating them.